One and the same sample provided the 21 T cell receptor beta chains below, sequenced in a study of blood T cell repertoires in COVID-19. The table came from immunoSEQ multiplex PCR; TCRdb's copy has only in-frame clones and leaves some out. The data show 150,000 to 200,000 clones, with roughly 86% seen just once and roughly 3.3% held by the top ten. The sequencing sample was made of peripheral blood. The receptors shown here come from a man in his 70s with acute or convalescent COVID-19.

The chain has TRBV11-1 and TRBJ2-2; 8 bases fit TRBD2. Germline V CDR1 and CDR2: SGHAT, FQDESV (reference sequence). V was pared by 4 bases and J by 7 bases, with 8 bases of the junction left unmatched. The CDR3 has 15 amino acids. In nucleotides, the CDR3 is TGTGCCAGCAGCTCGGGCGGGGGGCGCATCGGGGAGCTGTTTTTT. Protein product: CASSSGGGRIGELFF.

Regarding this clone: At one end, the junction sequence differs from germline, possibly due to a read error. The chain is built from TRBV7-9 and TRBJ2-7; D perhaps matches TRBD1 (6 bases). The CDR3 length is 14 residues. CDR1 is SEHNR, CDR2 FQNEAQ, per germline (reference sequence). The CDR3: CASSPRQGHYQQYF. The CDR3 DNA reads as TGTGCCAGCAGCCCCAGGCAGGGGCACTACCAGCAGTACTTC.

The rearrangement links TRBV11-2 to TRBJ2-7; D is unresolved. V lost 5 bases, J lost 2 bases, and 13 bases lay in between. This CDR3 spans 14 amino acids. CDR1 is SGHAT, CDR2 FQNNGV, per germline. CDR3 loop: CASSPVGFPYEQYF. Here the CDR3 DNA reads TGTGCCAGCAGCCCCGTCGGGTTCCCCTACGAGCAGTACTTC.

The CDR3 nucleotides read TGCGCCAGCAGCCAGCCACAGGGACGCTACACCTTC. Its translation is CASSQPQGRYTF. The rearrangement links TRBV4-1 to TRBJ1-2; possibly TRBD1 for D (6 bases). The V gene's germline CDR1 is MGHRA and CDR2 YSYEKL. V was clipped by 3 bases and J by 9 bases, with 11 bases between them. The CDR3 is 12 residues long.

This chain uses TRBV25-1 with TRBJ1-1, with D maybe TRBD1 (6 bases). Trimming stripped 8 bases from V and 5 bases from J, with 21 bases between. The germline V gene has CDR1 MGHDK and CDR2 SYGVNS. The CDR3 contains 15 residues. The CDR3 DNA sequence: TGTGCCAGCCCTAGTACAGGGTATTGTCGGACTGAAGCTTTCTTT. This sequence encodes CASPSTGYCRTEAFF.

V gene TRBV7-8 combines with J gene TRBJ1-3, with D unclear. The germline V and J ends were trimmed by 1 base and 4 bases, with 17 bases remaining between them. The germline V gene encodes CDR1 SGHVS and CDR2 FQNEAQ. The CDR3 sequence is 17 residues long. CDR3 coding DNA: TGTGCCAGCAGCTTAGGAGAACCGCGAATCTTCGGAAACACCATATATTTT. It is translated as CASSLGEPRIFGNTIYF.

V usage is TRBV2 and J usage is TRBJ2-3; TRBD2 matches at 7 bases. Germline lookup yields CDR1 SNHLY and CDR2 FYNNEI. The CDR3 is 15 amino acids. Unmatched junction bases numbered 2, after V lost 0 bases and J lost 2 bases. CDR3 loop: CASSEAGGFTDTQYF. CDR3 nucleotides: TGTGCCAGCAGTGAAGCGGGGGGGTTCACAGATACGCAGTATTTT.

CDR3 amino acids: CASSLDPSGTEAFF. CDR3 sequence (DNA): TGTGCCAGCAGCTTAGACCCTTCGGGGACTGAAGCTTTCTTT. The chain is built from TRBV11-3 and TRBJ1-1, with D unclear. Germline V gives CDR1 SGHNT, CDR2 YENEEA. CDR3 size: 14 residues. The V end lost 0 bases, the J end lost 5 bases, and 10 bases lay between the germline ends. Variable domain in full (rest from reference TRBV11-3 and TRBJ1-1): EAGVVQSPRYKIIEKKQPVAFWCNPISGHNTLYWYLQNLGQGPELLIRYENEEAVDDSQLPKDRFSAERLKGVDSTLKIQPAELGDSAVYLCASSLDPSGTEAFFGQGTRLTVV.

This chain joins TRBV27 and TRBJ1-2, with TRBD1 identical over 12 bases. There are 14 residues in the CDR3. Germline CDR1 MNHEY, CDR2 SMNVEV (reference sequence). V gave up 6 bases and J gave up 7 bases; unmatched junction bases: 6. CDR3 nucleotides: TGTGCCAGCAGCTTGGGACAGGGGGCGCTTGGCTACACCTTC. Translating gives CASSLGQGALGYTF.

For the CDR3, the DNA is TGTGCCAGCAGCGTAGTGGGAGGGGGGGCTTTGAACACTGAAGCTTTCTTT. This encodes CASSVVGGGALNTEAFF. The chain couples TRBV9 to TRBJ1-1; D possibly corresponds to TRBD1 (6 bases). Germline CDR1 SGDLS, CDR2 YYNGEE. The CDR3 is 17 residues long. V lost 0 bases, J lost 0 bases, and 15 bases lay in between.

This CDR3 reads CATSDSRAGNTEAFF. The CDR3 bases are TGTGCCACCAGTGACTCCCGGGCGGGCAACACTGAAGCTTTCTTT. The chain carries TRBV24-1 and TRBJ1-1; D unresolved. The V gene lost 4 bases and the J gene lost 2 bases, with 13 bases spanning the gap. Germline values: CDR1 KGHDR, CDR2 SFDVKD. This CDR3 has 15 residues.

The chain has TRBV3-1 (or the pseudogene TRBV3-2) and TRBJ2-1, with D perhaps TRBD1 (7 bases). V lost 4 bases, J lost 6 bases, and 16 bases lay in between. There are 15 residues in the CDR3. Germline-derived CDR1 and CDR2 are LGHDT and YNNKEL (reference sequence). The CDR3 bases are TGTGCCAGCAGCCTAACCGGGACAGCGGGCAATGAGCAGTTCTTC. Its translation: CASSLTGTAGNEQFF.

The chain combines TRBV4-3 with TRBJ2-3; D remains unclear. This CDR3 spans 13 amino acids. Trimming removed 1 base at V and 5 bases at J, with 7 bases between. Germline V gives CDR1 LGHNA, CDR2 YSLEER. The CDR3 here is CASSQVPGDTQYF. The CDR3 DNA reads as TGCGCCAGCAGCCAAGTCCCGGGAGATACGCAGTATTTT.

The genes are TRBV7-9 and TRBJ2-7, with D perhaps TRBD2 (6 bases). The germline V gene has CDR1 SEHNR and CDR2 FQNEAQ (reference sequence). The CDR3 runs to 14 residues. The V gene lost 1 base and the J gene lost 4 bases, with 11 bases spanning the gap. In nucleotides, the CDR3 is TGTGCCAGCAGCTTAGTTACTAGCAGTTACGAGCAGTACTTC. This codes for CASSLVTSSYEQYF.

This clone has only a few counts. The V gene is TRBV25-1, the J gene TRBJ1-4; D is undetermined. The germline gives CDR1 MGHDK, CDR2 SYGVNS. The V and J ends lost 4 bases and 8 bases respectively, with 17 bases between them. The CDR3 sequence is 15 residues long. As DNA, the CDR3 is TGTGCCAGCAGTGGCCGAGGAGGGCGAGGGGAAAAACTGTTTTTT. It specifies CASSGRGGRGEKLFF.

V gene TRBV2 combines with J gene TRBJ2-7; TRBD1 might be the D (6 bases). There are 14 residues in the CDR3. V lost 5 bases and J 6 bases, leaving 17 bases between the germline ends. Germline CDR1 and CDR2: SNHLY and FYNNEI. The CDR3 region is CASSKDGGTSEQYF. The CDR3, as DNA: TGTGCCAGCAGTAAAGATGGGGGCACAAGCGAGCAGTACTTC.

This rearrangement joins TRBV7-8 to TRBJ1-2, with D maybe TRBD1 (5 bases). This CDR3 spans 14 amino acids. V lost 2 bases to trimming and J lost 4 bases, with 11 bases between them. Looked up from germline, CDR1 is SGHVS and CDR2 is FQNEAQ. The CDR3 coding sequence is TGTGCCAGCAGCTTAACTCAGGGCTCCTATGGCTACACCTTC. This gives the protein CASSLTQGSYGYTF.

The V and J genes are TRBV4-3 and TRBJ1-2; D call uncertain. Deletions cut 3 bases from V and 0 bases from J, with 14 bases between. The germline gives CDR1 LGHNA, CDR2 YSLEER. The CDR3 extends over 16 amino acids. The CDR3 DNA reads as TGCGCCAGCAGCCAGGCGACGTTGAGCGCTAACTATGGCTACACCTTC. Residues: CASSQATLSANYGYTF.

V and J are TRBV5-5 and TRBJ1-2; no reliable D call. Per germline, CDR1 SGHKS and CDR2 YYEKEE (reference sequence). V lost 0 bases and J lost 0, with 9 bases in between. The CDR3 extends over 15 amino acids. The CDR3 spells CASSLARTTNYGYTF. The CDR3 DNA sequence: TGTGCCAGCAGCTTGGCCAGGACTACTAACTATGGCTACACCTTC.

This clone was observed a handful of times. The chain is built from TRBV6-2 or TRBV6-3 and TRBJ1-5; 10 nucleotides align to TRBD1. There are 17 residues in the CDR3. Germline assignment: CDR1 MNHEY and CDR2 SVGEGT. The V gene end was trimmed by 1 base and the J gene end by 4 bases; junction bases not matched to a gene: 7. The CDR3 DNA follows: TGTGCCAGCAGTTACTTTCCCGGGACAGGGGATAATCAGCCCCAGCATTTT. It specifies CASSYFPGTGDNQPQHF.

The J gene is TRBJ1-2, the V gene TRBV6-5, with a tentative D call TRBD1 (5 bases). The CDR3 contains 12 residues. Trimming pared 4 bases from V and 7 bases from J, leaving 10 bases between. The germline V gene has CDR1 MNHEY and CDR2 SVGAGI. DNA for the CDR3: TGTGCCAGCAGTTTCCAGGGAACTGGCTACACCTTC. This encodes CASSFQGTGYTF.